The T cell receptor (beta chain) under discussion was sequenced for a study of T cells in Graves' hyperthyroidism and ophthalmopathy. Study-level information: Peripheral blood draws took place at initial diagnosis, ahead of any treatment. General study results and limits: Expanded thyroid clonotypes (above 0.001) were mostly also found in blood.

Lactation, pregnancy, other autoimmune disease or uncontrolled infection excluded patients. The PBMCs were sourced from fresh peripheral blood (about 9.6 ml). RNA transcripts served as the template for amplifying TCR beta CDR3 regions. With the HTBI primer set, the TCR CDR3 went through a first round of RT-PCR. TCRdb recomputed calls from the multiplex PCR reads with MiXCR, one row per CDR3 protein. Of more than 500,000 distinct CDR3 sequences in the sample, 15% to 20% were seen once. This clonotype was recorded at least ten times. Its antigen is still unknown. Deletions cut 5 bases from V and 5 bases from J, with 11 bases between. The germline V gene has CDR1 SGHAT and CDR2 FQDESV (reference sequence). This CDR3 contains 13 residues.

The sequence was obtained from a woman aged 25 to 45 with Graves' hyperthyroidism. The sequenced material came from blood. The rearrangement links TRBV11-1 to TRBJ2-3; tentatively, D is TRBD2 (6 bases). The CDR3 DNA reads TGTGCCAGCAGCAATCCGGGGGTAGATACGCAGTATTTT. This sequence encodes CASSNPGVDTQYF.